This TCR beta chain was captured by sequencing in a study of response to subunit inactivated influenza vaccine. TCRdb redid the calling of the RT-PCR reads with MiXCR, one entry per CDR3 protein. The sample includes 550,000 to 800,000 distinct CDR3 sequences, 15% to 18% of them seen just once. Points from the study as a whole: With each seasonal influenza vaccination, the authors suggested, few new T cells are recruited.

The CDR3 sequence is 17 residues long. The germline V and J ends were trimmed by 1 base and 1 base, with 17 bases remaining between them. Points on this clonotype: Its antigen is currently unknown.

The source was PBMCs from blood, collected about 13 days after vaccination. The sequence was obtained from a man aged 45-65 years who received an inactivated influenza vaccine. V gene TRBV12-3 or TRBV12-4 combines with J gene TRBJ2-7, with D possibly being TRBD2 (5 bases). As DNA, the CDR3 is TGTGCCAGCAGTTTAGTGGCGGGCCGTGTCGGGTCCTACGAGCAGTACTTC. Translated: CASSLVAGRVGSYEQYF.